Listed here are 2 T cell receptor beta chains from one sample, sequenced in a study of blood T cell repertoires in COVID-19. Only in-frame clones appear in the TCRdb table, and some are missing; sequencing was by immunoSEQ multiplex PCR. The table lists under 150,000 clones, about 90% of them singletons, with 2% to 2.5% in the top ten. The specimen was peripheral blood. The receptors shown here come from a human donor in a cohort sampled during active COVID-19.

The chain carries TRBV11-2 and TRBJ2-1; 7 bases map to TRBD2. CDR1 SGHAT and CDR2 FQNNGV come from the germline V gene. The CDR3 spans 14 residues. Trimming cost V 7 bases and J 4 bases; bases outside gene matches: 7. The CDR3 nucleotides are TGTGCCAGCACCCATACTAGCGCTTACAATGAGCAGTTCTTC. This gives the protein CASTHTSAYNEQFF.

The chain combines TRBV13 with TRBJ1-1; a weak D match, TRBD1 (5 bases). Trimming removed 5 bases from V and 3 bases from J, with 7 bases in between. Germline assignment: CDR1 PRHDT and CDR2 FYEKMQ (reference sequence). CDR3 size: 12 residues. The CDR3 spells CASSRQYTEAFF. CDR3 DNA sequence: TGTGCCAGCAGCCGACAGTACACTGAAGCTTTCTTT. The variable domain in full, with the rest retrieved from reference TRBV13 and TRBJ1-1, is AAGVIQSPRHLIKEKRETATLKCYPIPRHDTVYWYQQGPGQDPQFLISFYEKMQSDKGSIPDRFSAQQFSDYHSELNMSSLELGDSALYFCASSRQYTEAFFGQGTRLTVV.